This T cell receptor (beta chain) comes out of a study of beta chain features in type 1 diabetes. Study results and limitations: Researchers caution that PCR might favor shorter templates, equally among patients and controls. Fewer insertions but more deletions were seen at VDJ junctions in type 1 diabetes patients.

CDR1 is PRHDT and CDR2 is FYEKMQ in the germline V gene (reference sequence). Trimming took off 4 bases at V and 3 bases at J, with 4 bases between the two ends. This CDR3 contains 12 residues. One heparinised draw, averaging about 116 mL, was taken per donor. In the case of this clone: Its antigen is as yet unknown.

Expressed TCRB transcripts were sequenced, since all the RNA that had been isolated was reverse transcribed. Clones were read by immunoSEQ multiplex PCR, and TCRdb kept only the in-frame ones, dropping some. The top ten clones hold around 0.78% of a sample with roughly 40,000 clones, 45% to 50% of them seen once. The V gene is TRBV13, the J gene TRBJ1-5, with no clear D. This clonotype was obtained from a young woman in good health. Sequenced material: central memory CD4+ T cells from blood. CDR3 sequence (DNA): TGTGCCAGCAGCTCCAACAATCAGCCCCAGCATTTT. This sequence encodes CASSSNNQPQHF.